The rows below give T cell receptor beta chains drawn from one sample of a study of shared clonotypes between healthy human individuals. Assay: immunoSEQ multiplex PCR; the TCRdb copy retains only in-frame clones and omits some. The profile shows some 1.5 million clones, roughly 95% of them singletons. The sequenced material came from naive CD4+ T cells sorted from blood. Receptor source: a young man in good health. CDR3s include the opening cysteine and the closing phenylalanine or tryptophan. D genes are given only for firm matches. The size of a clone is reported for some rows only, either as once, few or many, or as a class for expanded clones.

abundance: .; j_gene: TRBJ1-2; v_gene: TRBV5-1; d_gene: .; CDR3nt: TGCGCCAGTAGGATCGGGCTAACTAACTATGGCTACACCTTC; CDR3aa: CASRIGLTNYGYTF
abundance: .; j_gene: TRBJ2-3; v_gene: TRBV28; d_gene: .; CDR3nt: TGTGCCAGCAGGGCGCCGGGGGACCGAACAGATACGCAGTATTTT; CDR3aa: CASRAPGDRTDTQYF
abundance: .; j_gene: TRBJ1-4; v_gene: TRBV5-8; d_gene: .; CDR3nt: TGTGCCAGCAGCTTGCGGGGAATGGGTGAAAAACTGTTTTTT; CDR3aa: CASSLRGMGEKLFF
abundance: .; j_gene: TRBJ2-7; v_gene: TRBV5-8; d_gene: .; CDR3nt: TGTGCCAGCAGCTTGGAGCACAACTCCTACGAGCAGTACTTC; CDR3aa: CASSLEHNSYEQYF
abundance: .; j_gene: TRBJ2-1; v_gene: TRBV15; d_gene: .; CDR3nt: TGTGCCACCAGCAGAGAACGGTGGATCAATGAGCAGTTCTTC; CDR3aa: CATSRERWINEQFF
abundance: .; j_gene: TRBJ2-5; v_gene: TRBV29-1; d_gene: TRBD1; CDR3nt: TGCAGCGCGCCGGGACAGGGGAATTCGGAGACCCAGTACTTC; CDR3aa: CSAPGQGNSETQYF
abundance: .; j_gene: TRBJ2-7; v_gene: TRBV18; d_gene: TRBD1; CDR3nt: TGTGCCAGCTCACCTCGGGACAGCTCCTACGAGCAGTACTTC; CDR3aa: CASSPRDSSYEQYF
abundance: .; j_gene: TRBJ2-5; v_gene: TRBV20-1; d_gene: .; CDR3nt: TGCAGTGCATTCACAGAGACCCAGTACTTC; CDR3aa: CSAFTETQYF
abundance: .; j_gene: TRBJ2-1; v_gene: TRBV6-5; d_gene: .; CDR3nt: TGTGCCAGCTCGAGACAGGCTCGCAATGAGCAGTTCTTC; CDR3aa: CASSRQARNEQFF
abundance: once; j_gene: TRBJ2-1; v_gene: TRBV27; d_gene: .; CDR3nt: TGTGCCAGCAGTCCCTCCCGGGAATACAATGAGCAGTTCTTC; CDR3aa: CASSPSREYNEQFF
abundance: .; j_gene: TRBJ1-1; v_gene: TRBV28; d_gene: .; CDR3nt: TGTGCCAGCAGTTTATCAACGGGGAGGAACACTGAAGCTTTCTTT; CDR3aa: CASSLSTGRNTEAFF
abundance: once; j_gene: TRBJ2-1; v_gene: TRBV4-1; d_gene: TRBD2; CDR3nt: TGCGCCAGCAGCGGACTAGCGGGAGGTATGTCCTACAATGAGCAGTTCTTC; CDR3aa: CASSGLAGGMSYNEQFF
abundance: .; j_gene: TRBJ1-3; v_gene: TRBV11-3; d_gene: .; CDR3nt: TGTGCCAGCAGCTTAGAAAGTGGAAACACCATATATTTT; CDR3aa: CASSLESGNTIYF
abundance: .; j_gene: TRBJ2-5; v_gene: TRBV9; d_gene: .; CDR3nt: TGTGCCAGCAGCGCTCAACGGGGAGTGGGGACCCAGTACTTC; CDR3aa: CASSAQRGVGTQYF
abundance: .; j_gene: TRBJ1-1; v_gene: TRBV10-1; d_gene: .; CDR3nt: TGCGCCAGCGCCCGGACTGCAGGAGGCGAAGCTTTCTTT; CDR3aa: CASARTAGGEAFF
abundance: .; j_gene: TRBJ2-1; v_gene: TRBV27; d_gene: .; CDR3nt: TGTGCCAGCAGTTTCGTCCCCCCGTCTAACAATGAGCAGTTCTTC; CDR3aa: CASSFVPPSNNEQFF
abundance: .; j_gene: TRBJ2-2; v_gene: TRBV30; d_gene: TRBD2; CDR3nt: TGTGCCTGGATAGCGGGAGGAATCGGGGAGCTGTTTTTT; CDR3aa: CAWIAGGIGELFF
abundance: .; j_gene: TRBJ2-1; v_gene: TRBV4-1; d_gene: TRBD2; CDR3nt: TGCGCCAGCAGCCCCTTCCCCAGCGGGAGAGGGGACAATGAGCAGTTCTTC; CDR3aa: CASSPFPSGRGDNEQFF
abundance: .; j_gene: TRBJ2-1; v_gene: TRBV7-3; d_gene: TRBD1; CDR3nt: TGTGCCAGCAGCTTAGACAGGGGGTCCTACAATGAGCAGTTCTTC; CDR3aa: CASSLDRGSYNEQFF
abundance: .; j_gene: TRBJ2-3; v_gene: TRBV5-6; d_gene: TRBD2; CDR3nt: TGTGCCAGCAGCTTGGCTCTAGCGGGCCTCACAGATACGCAGTATTTT; CDR3aa: CASSLALAGLTDTQYF
abundance: once; j_gene: TRBJ2-7; v_gene: TRBV5-5; d_gene: TRBD2; CDR3nt: TGTGCCAGCAGCTTGGGGCCTAGCGGGAGCTACGAGCAGTACTTC; CDR3aa: CASSLGPSGSYEQYF
abundance: .; j_gene: TRBJ2-3; v_gene: TRBV2; d_gene: .; CDR3nt: TGTGCCAGCAGCGGTAGAGTATCAGATACGCAGTATTTT; CDR3aa: CASSGRVSDTQYF
abundance: .; j_gene: TRBJ2-3; v_gene: TRBV14; d_gene: .; CDR3nt: TGTGCCAGCAGCTATAGACCGCCGGATACGCAGTATTTT; CDR3aa: CASSYRPPDTQYF
abundance: .; j_gene: TRBJ2-1; v_gene: TRBV27; d_gene: .; CDR3nt: TGTGCCAGCAGTTTAGAGGGACTCCCAAACGGTGAGCAGTTCTTC; CDR3aa: CASSLEGLPNGEQFF
abundance: .; j_gene: TRBJ2-7; v_gene: TRBV14; d_gene: TRBD2; CDR3nt: TGTGCCAGCAGTGGCGGCGGGAGGGCCAAGCAGTACTTC; CDR3aa: CASSGGGRAKQYF
abundance: .; j_gene: TRBJ2-2; v_gene: TRBV7-2; d_gene: TRBD2; CDR3nt: TGTGCCAGCAGCTGGCCGGGACTAGTTTCCTCCGGGGAGCTGTTTTTT; CDR3aa: CASSWPGLVSSGELFF
abundance: .; j_gene: TRBJ1-1; v_gene: TRBV5-1; d_gene: .; CDR3nt: TGCGCCAGCACCTTGGGGCCGGCCTCTGAAGCTTTCTTT; CDR3aa: CASTLGPASEAFF
abundance: .; j_gene: TRBJ2-3; v_gene: TRBV5-1; d_gene: TRBD2; CDR3nt: TGCGCCAGCAGCTTGGAGCTAGCGGGAGGCGGGGATACGCAGTATTTT; CDR3aa: CASSLELAGGGDTQYF
abundance: .; j_gene: TRBJ1-2; v_gene: TRBV19; d_gene: .; CDR3nt: TGTGCCAGTAGGGCGGGGCTCCTCTATGGCTACACCTTC; CDR3aa: CASRAGLLYGYTF
abundance: .; j_gene: TRBJ2-7; v_gene: TRBV28; d_gene: TRBD1; CDR3nt: TGTGCCAGCAGTTCCCTCTTCGGGACAGGGATGAACTACGAGCAGTACTTC; CDR3aa: CASSSLFGTGMNYEQYF
abundance: .; j_gene: TRBJ1-1; v_gene: TRBV9; d_gene: .; CDR3nt: TGTGCCAGCAGCCCCGGGCGGGGTCCCACTGAAGCTTTCTTT; CDR3aa: CASSPGRGPTEAFF
abundance: .; j_gene: TRBJ1-3; v_gene: TRBV13; d_gene: .; CDR3nt: TGTGCCAGCAGCTCCCCGGCGGCAGGGTTATCCGGAAACACCATATATTTT; CDR3aa: CASSSPAAGLSGNTIYF
abundance: .; j_gene: TRBJ2-1; v_gene: TRBV4-1; d_gene: .; CDR3nt: TGCGCCAGCAGCCAACTGGGGCGGAGCAGGTACAATGAGCAGTTCTTC; CDR3aa: CASSQLGRSRYNEQFF
abundance: .; j_gene: TRBJ1-5; v_gene: TRBV6-6; d_gene: .; CDR3nt: TGTGCCAGCAGTTACTTCCCCCGGAGGTCCAATCAGCCCCAGCATTTT; CDR3aa: CASSYFPRRSNQPQHF
abundance: .; j_gene: TRBJ1-2; v_gene: TRBV7-2; d_gene: .; CDR3nt: TGTGCCAGCAGCTGGACAGCTAACTATGGCTACACCTTC; CDR3aa: CASSWTANYGYTF
abundance: .; j_gene: TRBJ2-7; v_gene: TRBV7-8; d_gene: TRBD2; CDR3nt: TGTGCCAGCAGCTCTAGCGGGGGGGACCCCTCCTACGAGCAGTACTTC; CDR3aa: CASSSSGGDPSYEQYF
abundance: .; j_gene: TRBJ2-3; v_gene: TRBV5-1; d_gene: .; CDR3nt: TGCGCCAGCAGCTTGTTTCCTAGCACAGATACGCAGTATTTT; CDR3aa: CASSLFPSTDTQYF
abundance: .; j_gene: TRBJ2-7; v_gene: TRBV6-1; d_gene: .; CDR3nt: TGTGCCAGCGGCTTGGTAGCGGCCAACTACGAGCAGTACTTC; CDR3aa: CASGLVAANYEQYF
abundance: .; j_gene: TRBJ1-1; v_gene: TRBV6-1; d_gene: .; CDR3nt: TGTGCCAGCAGTTCCCTGGGGCACACTGAAGCTTTCTTT; CDR3aa: CASSSLGHTEAFF